These T cell receptor beta chains were read from a single sample in a study of vaccination and CD4 T cells after COVID-19. TCRdb called the PCR reads again in MiXCR, with one record for every CDR3 protein. The sample contains roughly 19,000 distinct CDR3 sequences, about 56% of which appear only once. For these TCRs, the target antigens are not known. The material was CD4+ T cells from blood, cultured in vitro, obtained before SARS-CoV-2 vaccination. The receptors here all came from a human donor who had recovered from COVID-19. The CDR3 runs from the conserved cysteine through the conserved F or W. Fields, in order: clone size, J gene, D gene, V gene, CDR3 DNA, CDR3 protein. The D gene is left open where the match is weak. Expanded clones are given a class, and other clones once, few, many or no size at all.

clone_size: -
j_call: TRBJ2-5
d_call: -
v_call: TRBV20-1
cdr3_nt: TGCAGTGCTCTCAGCCCGCAGGGATCCGGCGAGACCCAGTACTTC
cdr3_aa: CSALSPQGSGETQYF

clone_size: -
j_call: TRBJ2-2
d_call: -
v_call: TRBV29-1
cdr3_nt: TGCAGCGCCAAGCGACGGGAGTACACCGGGGAGCTGTTTTTT
cdr3_aa: CSAKRREYTGELFF

clone_size: few
j_call: TRBJ1-1
d_call: -
v_call: TRBV27
cdr3_nt: TGTGCCAGCAGTCCAAGACATGGGGAAGCTTTCTTT
cdr3_aa: CASSPRHGEAFF

clone_size: -
j_call: TRBJ1-1
d_call: -
v_call: TRBV6-1
cdr3_nt: TGTGCCAGCAGTCGTTCGGGGGGGCCCGCTGAAGCTTTCTTT
cdr3_aa: CASSRSGGPAEAFF

clone_size: -
j_call: TRBJ2-3
d_call: TRBD2
v_call: TRBV29-1
cdr3_nt: TGCAGCGGGTCGACGTGGCGTGGTAGTAGCGGGAGGTCCACAGATACGCAGTATTTT
cdr3_aa: CSGSTWRGSSGRSTDTQYF

clone_size: few
j_call: TRBJ2-7
d_call: TRBD2
v_call: TRBV20-1
cdr3_nt: TGCAGTACCAGGACTAGCGGAGCCACCTACGAGCAGTACTTC
cdr3_aa: CSTRTSGATYEQYF

clone_size: -
j_call: TRBJ2-5
d_call: -
v_call: TRBV7-8
cdr3_nt: TGTGCCAGCAGCGGGAGGACGCCGCCGGAGACCCAGTACTTC
cdr3_aa: CASSGRTPPETQYF

clone_size: -
j_call: TRBJ2-3
d_call: -
v_call: TRBV5-1
cdr3_nt: TGCGCCAGCAGCGTGGAAGTAGCAGGGGCCACCACAGATACGCAGTATTTT
cdr3_aa: CASSVEVAGATTDTQYF

clone_size: -
j_call: TRBJ1-1
d_call: -
v_call: TRBV28
cdr3_nt: TGTGCCAGCAGGGGTCGAACTGAAGCTTTCTTT
cdr3_aa: CASRGRTEAFF

clone_size: -
j_call: TRBJ1-1
d_call: -
v_call: TRBV6-5
cdr3_nt: TGTGCCAGCAGTTACTCCGGACACAGGTCGGACACTAAAGCTTTCTTT
cdr3_aa: CASSYSGHRSDTKAFF

clone_size: few
j_call: TRBJ1-6
d_call: TRBD1
v_call: TRBV6-5
cdr3_nt: TGTGCCAGCAGTTACACTCGAGGAGGGACAGGGTCTTCACCCCTCCACTTT
cdr3_aa: CASSYTRGGTGSSPLHF

clone_size: -
j_call: TRBJ1-1
d_call: -
v_call: TRBV27
cdr3_nt: TGTGCCAGCAGTACCACCCCGTCTCAGCGACACGCTGAAGCTTTCTTT
cdr3_aa: CASSTTPSQRHAEAFF

clone_size: -
j_call: TRBJ2-5
d_call: -
v_call: TRBV21-1
cdr3_nt: TGTGCCAGCAGCAAAGCCCCACTAGCGGGAGCCCCAGAGACCCAGTACTTC
cdr3_aa: CASSKAPLAGAPETQYF

clone_size: -
j_call: TRBJ1-1
d_call: -
v_call: TRBV19
cdr3_nt: TGTGCCAGTAGTATAGCCACGGGGGTGAACACTGAAGCTTTCTTT
cdr3_aa: CASSIATGVNTEAFF

clone_size: -
j_call: TRBJ2-3
d_call: TRBD2
v_call: TRBV6-2/TRBV6-3
cdr3_nt: TGTGCCAGCAGTTACCCGCGGGAGGGAGCAGATACGCAGTATTTT
cdr3_aa: CASSYPREGADTQYF

clone_size: -
j_call: TRBJ2-7
d_call: -
v_call: TRBV24-1
cdr3_nt: TGTGCCACCCAGACGCAGGGCGGAGAGCAGTACTTC
cdr3_aa: CATQTQGGEQYF

clone_size: -
j_call: TRBJ2-7
d_call: -
v_call: TRBV24-1
cdr3_nt: TGTGCCACCAGTGATCTCCGGGGCAGAACCTACGAGCAGTACTTC
cdr3_aa: CATSDLRGRTYEQYF

clone_size: -
j_call: TRBJ1-5
d_call: TRBD1
v_call: TRBV6-5
cdr3_nt: TGTGCCAGCAGTTGGACAGGGGGGGGCCAGCCCCAGCATTTT
cdr3_aa: CASSWTGGGQPQHF

clone_size: -
j_call: TRBJ2-1
d_call: -
v_call: TRBV7-2
cdr3_nt: TGTGCCAGCAGCGCGGGACTGCCCAATGAGCAGTTCTTC
cdr3_aa: CASSAGLPNEQFF

clone_size: -
j_call: TRBJ1-4
d_call: -
v_call: TRBV7-9
cdr3_nt: TGTGCCAGCAGCTTAGTGCCCGAAAAACTGTTTTTT
cdr3_aa: CASSLVPEKLFF

clone_size: -
j_call: TRBJ2-7
d_call: -
v_call: TRBV7-2
cdr3_nt: TGTGCCAGCAGCTTAAGTTCAGTGGGAAGGGAGCAGTACTTC
cdr3_aa: CASSLSSVGREQYF

clone_size: once
j_call: TRBJ2-5
d_call: -
v_call: TRBV20-1
cdr3_nt: TGCAGTGCTACTCGGGTGGGGGAGACCCAGTACTTC
cdr3_aa: CSATRVGETQYF

clone_size: few
j_call: TRBJ1-5
d_call: -
v_call: TRBV6-2/TRBV6-3
cdr3_nt: TGTGCCAGCAACAATTCCTCTCAGCCCCAGCATTTT
cdr3_aa: CASNNSSQPQHF

clone_size: -
j_call: TRBJ2-3
d_call: TRBD2
v_call: TRBV20-1
cdr3_nt: TGCAGTGCTCCCGGACTAGCGCTAAGCACAGATACGCAGTATTTT
cdr3_aa: CSAPGLALSTDTQYF

clone_size: -
j_call: TRBJ1-5
d_call: -
v_call: TRBV2
cdr3_nt: TGTGCCAGCAGTGCAGACAATAGCAATCAGCCCCAGCATTTT
cdr3_aa: CASSADNSNQPQHF

clone_size: -
j_call: TRBJ2-1
d_call: -
v_call: TRBV30
cdr3_nt: TGTGCCTGGGCGCTTCTAGAGCAGTTCTTC
cdr3_aa: CAWALLEQFF

clone_size: few
j_call: TRBJ2-5
d_call: -
v_call: TRBV19
cdr3_nt: TGTGCCAGTAGTGGACAGATCCAAGAGACCCAGTACTTC
cdr3_aa: CASSGQIQETQYF

clone_size: -
j_call: TRBJ2-5
d_call: -
v_call: TRBV18
cdr3_nt: TGTGCCAGCTCTCTGGACGGCTTCAGGGAGACCCAGTACTTC
cdr3_aa: CASSLDGFRETQYF

clone_size: -
j_call: TRBJ1-5
d_call: -
v_call: TRBV6-5
cdr3_nt: TGTGCCAGCAGTTACTCGAGTGGGCTCAATCAGCCCCAGCATTTT
cdr3_aa: CASSYSSGLNQPQHF

clone_size: -
j_call: TRBJ1-2
d_call: -
v_call: TRBV5-1
cdr3_nt: TGCGCCAGCAGTGACCCCGGGGGACATCTGGGCTACACCTTC
cdr3_aa: CASSDPGGHLGYTF

clone_size: -
j_call: TRBJ1-5
d_call: TRBD1
v_call: TRBV2
cdr3_nt: TGTGCCAGCAGTGAAGTGAGGGGGCCTTTTAGTAATCAGCCCCAGCATTTT
cdr3_aa: CASSEVRGPFSNQPQHF

clone_size: -
j_call: TRBJ1-2
d_call: TRBD1
v_call: TRBV19
cdr3_nt: TGTGCCAGTAGTACCGGACAGGGCGGTGGCTACACCTTC
cdr3_aa: CASSTGQGGGYTF

clone_size: -
j_call: TRBJ1-3
d_call: TRBD1
v_call: TRBV20-1
cdr3_nt: TGCAGTGCGCAAACAGGGGACTCTGGAAACACCATATATTTT
cdr3_aa: CSAQTGDSGNTIYF

clone_size: -
j_call: TRBJ1-5
d_call: TRBD1
v_call: TRBV28
cdr3_nt: TGTGCCAGCAGTTCCCGAAAAACAGGGGACGGCAATCAGCCCCAGCATTTT
cdr3_aa: CASSSRKTGDGNQPQHF

clone_size: -
j_call: TRBJ1-6
d_call: -
v_call: TRBV20-1
cdr3_nt: TGCAGTGCTAGAGATGGGTCGGCCCATTCACCCCTCCACTTT
cdr3_aa: CSARDGSAHSPLHF

clone_size: -
j_call: TRBJ2-3
d_call: -
v_call: TRBV12-3/TRBV12-4
cdr3_nt: TGTGCCAGCAGTTCTCAGGCCGCTCCGGATACGCAGTATTTT
cdr3_aa: CASSSQAAPDTQYF

clone_size: few
j_call: TRBJ2-3
d_call: TRBD2
v_call: TRBV20-1
cdr3_nt: TGCAGTGCTAGGGACCGGGGGACTAGCGGGAGTATCGTCACAGATACGCAGTATTTT
cdr3_aa: CSARDRGTSGSIVTDTQYF

clone_size: -
j_call: TRBJ2-3
d_call: TRBD1
v_call: TRBV30
cdr3_nt: TGTGCCTGGAGTGAAGGGAACAGGGGGACGCAGTATTTT
cdr3_aa: CAWSEGNRGTQYF

clone_size: few
j_call: TRBJ2-3
d_call: -
v_call: TRBV4-1
cdr3_nt: TGCGCCAGCAGCCAAAGGGTGGGGGATACGCAGTATTTT
cdr3_aa: CASSQRVGDTQYF

clone_size: medium-sized
j_call: TRBJ2-7
d_call: TRBD2
v_call: TRBV10-1
cdr3_nt: TGCGCCAGCAGTGAGGGGACTAGCGGGACCTACGAGCAGTACTTC
cdr3_aa: CASSEGTSGTYEQYF

clone_size: -
j_call: TRBJ2-1
d_call: TRBD2
v_call: TRBV20-1
cdr3_nt: TGCAGTGCCACCCCTAGCGGGAGAACTGAGCAGTTCTTC
cdr3_aa: CSATPSGRTEQFF

clone_size: -
j_call: TRBJ2-5
d_call: -
v_call: TRBV5-1
cdr3_nt: TGCGCCAGCAGTTTCGGAGGACAGCAAGAGACCCAGTACTTC
cdr3_aa: CASSFGGQQETQYF

clone_size: few
j_call: TRBJ1-5
d_call: -
v_call: TRBV20-1
cdr3_nt: TGCAGTGCTACCCGGGAGCAGGGGAGTAGTCAGCCCCAGCATTTT
cdr3_aa: CSATREQGSSQPQHF

clone_size: -
j_call: TRBJ2-1
d_call: -
v_call: TRBV5-5
cdr3_nt: TGTGCCAGCAGCCTCTCGGTGGATGAGCAGTTCTTC
cdr3_aa: CASSLSVDEQFF

clone_size: -
j_call: TRBJ2-5
d_call: TRBD1
v_call: TRBV2
cdr3_nt: TGTGCCAGCAGCCGGGACAGAAACCAAGAGACCCAGTACTTC
cdr3_aa: CASSRDRNQETQYF

clone_size: -
j_call: TRBJ2-7
d_call: TRBD1
v_call: TRBV20-1
cdr3_nt: TGCAGTGCTAGCTCCGGGACAGGAACCTACGAGCAGTACTTC
cdr3_aa: CSASSGTGTYEQYF

clone_size: -
j_call: TRBJ2-7
d_call: TRBD1
v_call: TRBV28
cdr3_nt: TGTGCCAGCAGTCCCCCGGGACAGGGGTTCGAGCAGTACTTC
cdr3_aa: CASSPPGQGFEQYF